This is a list of T cell receptor beta chains from one sample in a study of blood T cell repertoires in COVID-19. Measured with immunoSEQ multiplex PCR; TCRdb has only the in-frame clones, and not every one. The data contain approximately 120,000 clones, approximately 84% of them singletons. The material sequenced was peripheral blood. The receptor source for this set is a woman between 50 and 59 years old with acute or convalescent COVID-19. The CDR3 runs from the conserved cysteine through the conserved F or W. A D gene is named only where the DNA matches it firmly. Size values are once, few and many counts, or a class for expanded clones, and some rows have none.

J gene	D gene	clone size	V gene	CDR3 DNA	CDR3 protein
TRBJ2-1	TRBD2	NA	TRBV30	TGTGCCTGGAACGGAGCCGGGACTAGCGGGGGGAGGGAGCAGTTCTTC	CAWNGAGTSGGREQFF
TRBJ1-3	NA	few	TRBV7-2	TGTGCCAGCAGCTTAGGAGGTCGTTCGGGGGGAAACACCATATATTTT	CASSLGGRSGGNTIYF
TRBJ1-5	NA	few	TRBV9	TGTGCCAGCAGCATGACAGCTAGCAATCAGCCCCAGCATTTT	CASSMTASNQPQHF
TRBJ2-7	TRBD2	NA	TRBV30	TGTGCCTGGAGTGTCGGGGGGGAGCAGTACTTC	CAWSVGGEQYF
TRBJ2-7	NA	NA	TRBV29-1	TGCAGCGCCACGGGACTGGGCGACTACGAGCAGTACTTC	CSATGLGDYEQYF
TRBJ1-2	NA	few	TRBV21-1	TGTGCCAGCAGCTCGTACAGGGGGCGCGACTATGGCTACACCTTC	CASSSYRGRDYGYTF
TRBJ1-1	NA	once	TRBV12-5	TGTGCTAGCCTCTTACAGGGGAACACTGAAGCTTTCTTT	CASLLQGNTEAFF
TRBJ2-1	NA	few	TRBV30	TGTGCCTGGAGTCCGGGACTTCCGAACAATGAGCAGTTCTTC	CAWSPGLPNNEQFF
TRBJ1-2	NA	NA	TRBV18	TGTGCCAGCTCACCCTACCGGGATCCGCAAGGTTCTGGCTACACCTTC	CASSPYRDPQGSGYTF
TRBJ2-7	TRBD1	NA	TRBV5-1	TGCGCCAGCAGCTTCCTGACAGGGAACTCCTACGAGCAGTACTTC	CASSFLTGNSYEQYF
TRBJ1-3	NA	few	TRBV25-1	TGTGCCAGCAGGGGGGGAAACCGAAACACCATATATTTT	CASRGGNRNTIYF
TRBJ1-2	NA	NA	TRBV2	TGTGCCAGCCATCCAGCTAACTATGGCTACACCTTC	CASHPANYGYTF
TRBJ1-1	TRBD1	once	TRBV6-5	TGTGCCAGCGGAAGGGGGCGCGTCACTGAAGCTTTCTTT	CASGRGRVTEAFF
TRBJ2-2	TRBD1	NA	TRBV14	TGTGCCAGCAGCCCCCGTCATGGGACAGTGAACACCGGGGAGCTGTTTTTT	CASSPRHGTVNTGELFF
TRBJ1-5	TRBD1	once	TRBV28	TGTGCCAGTAACATCGGACAGGCGACCAATCAGCCCCAGCATTTT	CASNIGQATNQPQHF
TRBJ1-3	TRBD1	NA	TRBV5-1	TGCGCCAGCACCCCGGACAGGGCCTCTGGAAACACCATATATTTT	CASTPDRASGNTIYF
TRBJ2-3	TRBD1	NA	TRBV13	TGTGCCAGCAGCCCTGGGGGACAGGGCCCCACAGATACGCAGTATTTT	CASSPGGQGPTDTQYF
TRBJ1-2	NA	NA	TRBV6-6	TGTGCCACCTCAGGAACTTCATATGGCTACACCTTC	CATSGTSYGYTF
TRBJ2-3	TRBD2	NA	TRBV9	TGTGCCAGCAGCGTTCTAGCGGGGGTCACAGATACGCAGTATTTT	CASSVLAGVTDTQYF
TRBJ2-1	TRBD2	NA	TRBV7-3	TGTGCCAGCAGCGGACTAGCGGGGGCCTCCTACAATGAGCAGTTCTTC	CASSGLAGASYNEQFF
TRBJ2-6	TRBD1	NA	TRBV6-4	TGTGCCAGCAGTGGTACCGGGACAGGGCATCTTCCGGCCAACGTCCTGACTTTC	CASSGTGTGHLPANVLTF
TRBJ2-6	NA	NA	TRBV2	TGTGCCAGCAGTGAACAGGGGTTTGGGAGCTCTGGGGCCAACGTCCTGACTTTC	CASSEQGFGSSGANVLTF
TRBJ2-1	TRBD1	NA	TRBV2	TGTGCCAGCGGGACAGGGGTCGACAATGAGCAGTTCTTC	CASGTGVDNEQFF
TRBJ1-5	TRBD1	NA	TRBV4-1	TGCGCCAGCAGCCCGACAGGGCCGGATCAGCCCCAGCATTTT	CASSPTGPDQPQHF
TRBJ2-2	NA	NA	TRBV7-9	TGTGCCAGCAGCTCCACAGGGACCCTGAACACCGGGGAGCTGTTTTTT	CASSSTGTLNTGELFF
TRBJ2-1	NA	NA	TRBV19	TGTGCCAGTAGTATAGGCGTTAGCGGCTACAATGAGCAGTTCTTC	CASSIGVSGYNEQFF
TRBJ1-1	NA	NA	TRBV5-8	TGTGCCAGCAGCATCAAACAGCTGAACACTGAAGCTTTCTTT	CASSIKQLNTEAFF
TRBJ1-3	NA	NA	TRBV28	TGTGCCAGCTCCCCAACCCCGGGGTCCTCTGGAAACACCATATATTTT	CASSPTPGSSGNTIYF
TRBJ1-1	TRBD1	NA	TRBV5-1	TGCGCCAGCAGCTTCGGGACAGGGCTGGGCCCTGAAGCTTTCTTT	CASSFGTGLGPEAFF
TRBJ1-3	TRBD1	NA	TRBV2	TGTGCCAGCAGGGACAGGGGCGGCTCTGGAAACACCATATATTTT	CASRDRGGSGNTIYF
TRBJ2-7	NA	NA	TRBV5-1	TGCGCCAGCAGCTTGAACGCGGGCAGTCCCTACGAGCAGTACTTC	CASSLNAGSPYEQYF
TRBJ1-2	NA	NA	TRBV28	TGTGCCAGCAGCTTCCAGGGTAACTATGGCTACACCTTC	CASSFQGNYGYTF
TRBJ2-7	TRBD1	NA	TRBV28	TGTGCCAGCACCGAATCCGGACAGGGGGACCGCTACGAGCAGTACTTC	CASTESGQGDRYEQYF
TRBJ2-7	TRBD1	NA	TRBV4-1	TGCGCCAGCAGCCAAGAAGGTCCTTCCGGGACAGGCCCCTACGAGCAGTACTTC	CASSQEGPSGTGPYEQYF
TRBJ1-4	NA	once	TRBV28	TGTGCCAGCAGTTTTCTCAGTTCTGGTGAAAAACTGTTTTTT	CASSFLSSGEKLFF
TRBJ1-2	NA	NA	TRBV29-1	TGCAGCGTCCGCCTTGAAGGGGGAAGAAACTATGGCTACACCTTC	CSVRLEGGRNYGYTF
TRBJ2-2	TRBD1	NA	TRBV29-1	TGCAGCGTTGGCCCACAGGGGGCCACCGGGGAGCTGTTTTTT	CSVGPQGATGELFF
TRBJ1-1	NA	NA	TRBV19	TGTGCCAGGGGGGGAGGGTGCCTCTGCATGAACACTGAAGCTTTCTTT	CARGGGCLCMNTEAFF
TRBJ1-5	NA	NA	TRBV6-5	TGTGCCAGCAGTTACGGGGCCAGCAATCAGCCCCAGCATTTT	CASSYGASNQPQHF
TRBJ2-5	TRBD2	NA	TRBV3-1/TRBV3-2	TGTGCCAGCAGCCAAGCTAGCGGGGGAGGACAAGAGACCCAGTACTTC	CASSQASGGGQETQYF
TRBJ1-4	NA	NA	TRBV13	TGTGCCAGCAGCTTACAGGTCCCAAGAGGGGAAAAACTGTTTTTT	CASSLQVPRGEKLFF
TRBJ1-3	NA	NA	TRBV19	TGTGCCAGTAGTATAAGCTCCCGCAGGGGCTCTGGAAACACCATATATTTT	CASSISSRRGSGNTIYF
TRBJ1-3	NA	NA	TRBV19	TGTGCCAGTAGTATTGGACTCTCTGGAAACACCATATATTTT	CASSIGLSGNTIYF
TRBJ2-1	TRBD1	NA	TRBV18	TGTGCCAGCTCACCAGTGAGCAGGGGGAATGAGCAGTTCTTC	CASSPVSRGNEQFF
TRBJ2-7	TRBD1	NA	TRBV3-1/TRBV3-2	TGTGCCAGCAGCCAAGGCTTTGAGGGACAGATGTCCAAGCAGTACTTC	CASSQGFEGQMSKQYF
TRBJ1-3	TRBD1	NA	TRBV19	TGTGCCAGTAAAAACAGGGGGTCTGGAAACACCATATATTTT	CASKNRGSGNTIYF
TRBJ1-1	NA	NA	TRBV27	TGTGCCAGCAGTTTATCTCGGAGGGCCGAAGCTTTCTTT	CASSLSRRAEAFF
TRBJ1-2	NA	NA	TRBV28	TGTGCCAGCAGTTTATCAGGGGCACAGGGCTACACCTTC	CASSLSGAQGYTF
TRBJ2-1	NA	NA	TRBV27	TGTGCCAGCAGTTTCTTTAGGGGGGAGCAGTTCTTC	CASSFFRGEQFF
TRBJ1-2	NA	NA	TRBV7-3	TGTGCCAGCGGCGGGGGCCAGGGCTATGGCTACACCTTC	CASGGGQGYGYTF
TRBJ1-6	NA	NA	TRBV4-2	TGTGCCAGCAGCCAAGAGGCGAGGTGGAATTCACCCCTCCACTTT	CASSQEARWNSPLHF
TRBJ1-4	NA	NA	TRBV2	TGTGCCAGCAGTGAAGCTGGAGGTAATAATGAAAAACTGTTTTTT	CASSEAGGNNEKLFF
TRBJ2-7	NA	NA	TRBV5-4	TGTGCCAGCAGCTTGGACTTACAAGGGGGAGGGGAGCAGTACTTC	CASSLDLQGGGEQYF
TRBJ2-3	TRBD2	NA	TRBV4-1	TGCGCCAGCAGCACGGCACCAGCGGGGGGATCAGATACGCAGTATTTT	CASSTAPAGGSDTQYF
TRBJ1-2	TRBD1	NA	TRBV24-1	TGTGCCACCAGTGATCGTAAGACAGGGGGCTACACCTTC	CATSDRKTGGYTF
TRBJ2-5	TRBD2	NA	TRBV2	TGTGCCAGCCGGAGGACCGCGGGGGGAGCCCAGTACTTC	CASRRTAGGAQYF